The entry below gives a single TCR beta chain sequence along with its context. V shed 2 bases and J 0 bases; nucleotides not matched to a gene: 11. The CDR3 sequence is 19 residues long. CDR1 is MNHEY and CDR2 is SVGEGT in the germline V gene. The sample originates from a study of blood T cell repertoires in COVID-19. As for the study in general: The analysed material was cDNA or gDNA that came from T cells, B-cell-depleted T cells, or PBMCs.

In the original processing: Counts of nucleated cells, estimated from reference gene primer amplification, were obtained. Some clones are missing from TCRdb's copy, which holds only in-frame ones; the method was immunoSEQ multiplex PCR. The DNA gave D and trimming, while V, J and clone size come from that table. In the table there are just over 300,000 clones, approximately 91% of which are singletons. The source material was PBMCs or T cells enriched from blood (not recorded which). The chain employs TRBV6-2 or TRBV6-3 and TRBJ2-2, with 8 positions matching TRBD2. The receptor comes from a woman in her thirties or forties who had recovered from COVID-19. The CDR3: CASSYRGGLAGANTGELFF. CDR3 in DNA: TGTGCCAGCAGTTACAGGGGCGGGCTAGCGGGTGCGAACACCGGGGAGCTGTTTTTT.